Presented here are 23 T cell receptor beta chains from one specimen sequenced in a study of T cell clones after liver transplantation (dated by TCRdb to about 2019). The library was built by means of the immunoSEQ multiplex PCR assay. Not all clones reach the TCRdb copy of this immuneACCESS table, which keeps in-frame sequences only. Checked studies attribute under half of the gap to unresolved V genes and leave the rest unexplained. This sample is represented by about 51,000 clones; about 90% of them were singletons. Around 15% of the sample comes from the top ten. Sequenced material: CD8+ T cells from blood, taken 12 months after liver transplant. The source is a human patient who received a liver transplant. Donor T cells from the graft may be present among the T cells after a transplant.

This sequence joins TRBV11-2 and TRBJ2-4; tentative D call: TRBD1 (6 bases). Germline V gene lookup returns CDR1 SGHAT and CDR2 FQNNGV. The CDR3 totals 17 residues. Trimming stripped 4 bases from V and 0 bases from J, with 16 bases between. The CDR3 spells CASSYSTGLLAKNIQYF. The CDR3 nucleotides are TGTGCCAGCAGCTATTCAACAGGGTTATTAGCCAAAAACATTCAGTACTTC.

The CDR3 reads CASSLQGGAYEQYF. DNA of the CDR3: TGTGCCAGCAGTTTACAGGGGGGGGCCTACGAGCAGTACTTC. V gene TRBV6-5 combines with J gene TRBJ2-7, with D tentatively TRBD1 (8 bases). This CDR3 is built from 14 residues. Trimming shortened V by 4 bases and J by 2 bases, and 12 bases separated the two germline ends. Germline-derived CDR1 and CDR2 are MNHEY and SVGAGI.

The CDR3, as DNA: TGCGCCAGCAGCCTTCGGGCCCCGCGCTCCTACGAGCAGTACTTC. It codes for CASSLRAPRSYEQYF. The chain carries TRBV4-1 and TRBJ2-7, with D unresolved. This CDR3 is 15 amino acids long. V lost 4 bases and J 0 bases, leaving 13 bases between the germline ends. CDR1 and CDR2 from the germline V gene are MGHRA and YSYEKL.

The chain couples TRBV5-1 to TRBJ2-7; D is ambiguous. V lost 2 bases and J lost 6, with 6 bases in between. Germline V gene data show CDR1 as SGHRS and CDR2 as YFSETQ. This CDR3 contains 11 residues. CDR3 in amino acids: CASSFGPEQYF. Written as DNA, the CDR3 is TGCGCCAGCAGCTTCGGACCCGAGCAGTACTTC.

By share, this clone counts as large. The V gene is TRBV15, the J gene TRBJ1-2; D is unclear. V lost 0 bases, J lost 7 bases, and 12 bases lay in between. CDR3 length: 14 amino acids. CDR1 is LNHNV and CDR2 is YYDKDF in the germline V gene (reference sequence). The CDR3: CATSRDRGRGGYTF. The CDR3 DNA sequence: TGTGCCACCAGCAGAGATCGGGGTCGGGGTGGCTACACCTTC.

The rearrangement links TRBV7-3 to TRBJ1-1; D unclear. CDR3 length equals 13 residues. CDR1 and CDR2 from the germline V gene are SGHTA and FQGTGA. With 3 bases removed from V and 5 bases from J, the gap between germline ends came to 10 bases. CDR3 amino acids: CASSFDGSTEAFF. CDR3 nucleotide sequence: TGTGCCAGCAGCTTTGATGGGAGTACTGAAGCTTTCTTT.

J is TRBJ1-5 and V is TRBV28, with D unresolved. V was shortened by 5 bases and J by 2 bases, with 16 bases between the two germline ends. This CDR3 contains 16 residues. Per germline, CDR1 MDHEN and CDR2 SYDVKM. The CDR3 sequence is CASSPRGGPGNQPQHF. CDR3 in DNA: TGTGCCAGCAGTCCGCGGGGAGGCCCTGGCAATCAGCCCCAGCATTTT.

The chain employs TRBV4-3 and TRBJ1-3; D not certain. In germline, CDR1 is LGHNA, CDR2 YSLEER. V dropped 3 bases and J dropped 0 bases, with 18 bases sitting between them. The CDR3 is made up of 18 amino acids. This CDR3 reads CASSQGYWGDFSGNTIYF. The CDR3 nucleotides are TGCGCCAGCAGCCAGGGGTATTGGGGAGACTTCTCTGGAAACACCATATATTTT.

J is TRBJ2-1 and V is TRBV11-2, with TRBD1 as a possible D gene (6 bases). Deletions cut 3 bases from V and 8 bases from J, with 17 bases between. CDR3 size: 15 residues. Looked up from germline, CDR1 is SGHAT and CDR2 is FQNNGV. CDR3 coding DNA: TGTGCCAGCAGCTTTGGGGGCAGGGATATAGATGAGCAGTTCTTC. Translated: CASSFGGRDIDEQFF.

Only one count was recorded for this clone. The V gene is TRBV7-8, the J gene TRBJ2-7, with a weak D call TRBD1 (6 bases). The V end lost 4 bases, the J end lost 2 bases, and 15 bases lay between the germline ends. The CDR3 covers 15 residues. From germline, CDR1 is SGHVS and CDR2 FQNEAQ. The CDR3 is CASSSNLRGAYEQYF. The CDR3 coding sequence is TGTGCCAGCAGCTCGAACCTCAGGGGCGCCTACGAGCAGTACTTC.

The chain links TRBV28 to TRBJ2-1; D possibly corresponds to TRBD1 (6 bases). Trimming stripped 0 bases from V and 6 bases from J, with 6 bases between. The CDR3 is 13 amino acids. Germline V gene lookup returns CDR1 MDHEN and CDR2 SYDVKM. As DNA, the CDR3 is TGTGCCAGCAGTTTATGGACAGGCAATGAGCAGTTCTTC. The encoded protein is CASSLWTGNEQFF.

This clone was picked up one time. The rearrangement links TRBV6-5 to TRBJ2-7; perhaps TRBD1 as D (5 bases). The CDR3 is 14 amino acids. Germline lookup yields CDR1 MNHEY and CDR2 SVGAGI. Trimming took off 6 bases at V and 3 bases at J, with 15 bases between the two ends. DNA of the CDR3: TGTGCCAGCAGCCCTGACAGAGCCCGCTACGAGCAGTACTTC. Translating gives CASSPDRARYEQYF.

The rearrangement links TRBV30 to TRBJ1-1; weak D call: TRBD1 (5 bases). This CDR3 is built from 14 residues. Trimming took 7 bases from V and 1 from J, leaving 16 bases between them. The germline gives CDR1 GTSNPN, CDR2 SVGIG (reference sequence). This CDR3 is CALRDGGENTEAFF. The CDR3 DNA is TGTGCCTTACGGGACGGCGGGGAGAACACTGAAGCTTTCTTT.

This chain links TRBV6-6 with TRBJ2-7; TRBD1 matches at 7 bases. The germline CDR1 and CDR2 sequences are MNHNY and SVGAGI (reference sequence). This CDR3 is 13 amino acids long. V shed 7 bases, J shed 2 bases, and the junction held 5 bases outside the gene matches. The CDR3 is CASNDRVTYEQYF. CDR3 bases: TGTGCCAGCAACGACAGGGTAACCTACGAGCAGTACTTC.

The chain employs TRBV6-4 and TRBJ2-7; 8 bases map to TRBD1. This CDR3 contains 14 residues. The germline V gene has CDR1 MRHNA and CDR2 SNTAGT. Trimming removed 3 bases from V and 3 bases from J; junction bases left unmatched: 4. CDR3 loop: CASSDKDRVYEQYF. CDR3 sequence (DNA): TGTGCCAGCAGTGATAAGGACAGGGTCTACGAGCAGTACTTC.

The chain uses TRBV7-6 and TRBJ1-1; tentatively, D is TRBD1 (5 bases). Germline V lookup: CDR1 SGHVS, CDR2 FNYEAQ. There are 16 residues in the CDR3. Trimming left V 3 bases short and J 3 bases short, with 17 bases between. The DNA of the CDR3 is TGTGCCAGCAGCTTGGCTCAGGGTAGAGGGCACACTGAAGCTTTCTTT. As protein: CASSLAQGRGHTEAFF.

V and J are TRBV2 and TRBJ2-3, with D hard to call. The CDR3 loop spans 11 amino acids. The germline V and J ends were trimmed by 4 bases and 6 bases, with 5 bases remaining between them. Germline CDR1 reads SNHLY; CDR2 reads FYNNEI. CDR3 region: CASSASDTQYF. In DNA form, the CDR3 reads TGTGCCAGCAGTGCATCGGATACGCAGTATTTT.

The chain couples TRBV9 to TRBJ2-7; D may be TRBD1 (5 bases). This CDR3 has 13 amino acids. Germline CDR1 reads SGDLS; CDR2 reads YYNGEE. Trimming shortened V by 4 bases and J by 0 bases, and 8 bases separated the two germline ends. The CDR3 spells CASSKGNSYEQYF. The DNA of the CDR3 is TGTGCCAGCAGCAAGGGGAACTCCTACGAGCAGTACTTC.

This clone was found once. The chain couples TRBV28 to TRBJ2-5; 11 bases are a match to TRBD2. The CDR3 consists of 16 residues. Trimming cost V 3 bases and J 4 bases; bases outside gene matches: 7. CDR1 is MDHEN, CDR2 SYDVKM, per germline. The CDR3 DNA reads TGTGCCAGCAGTTTTCCCGGGACTAGCGGAACAGAGACCCAGTACTTC. As protein: CASSFPGTSGTETQYF.

This clone came up once. The chain is built from TRBV27 and TRBJ1-1; 7 nucleotides line up with TRBD1. The CDR3 consists of 15 residues. Germline V gene data show CDR1 as MNHEY and CDR2 as SMNVEV (reference sequence). Unmatched junction bases numbered 6, after V lost 3 bases and J lost 2 bases. The CDR3 here is CASSFGGGGNTEAFF. The CDR3 DNA is TGTGCCAGCAGTTTTGGAGGGGGCGGAAACACTGAAGCTTTCTTT.

J is TRBJ2-2 and V is TRBV2; the D is unclear. CDR1 and CDR2 (germline): SNHLY, FYNNEI. CDR3 length: 18 amino acids. The germline V and J ends were trimmed by 1 base and 3 bases, with 18 bases remaining between them. This CDR3 is CASSEEGWHESDTGELFF. The CDR3 DNA reads as TGTGCCAGCAGTGAAGAAGGATGGCATGAATCGGACACCGGGGAGCTGTTTTTT.

The chain carries TRBV13 and TRBJ2-7; 7 nucleotides line up with TRBD1. The CDR3 loop spans 14 amino acids. The germline gives CDR1 PRHDT, CDR2 FYEKMQ (reference sequence). The V segment lost 3 bases and the J segment 1 base; nucleotides outside the gene matches: 3. DNA for the CDR3: TGTGCCAGCAGCTTCACGACAGGGTCCTACGAGCAGTACTTC. Protein: CASSFTTGSYEQYF.

The CDR3 spells CASKTQGNFNIQYF. The CDR3 DNA sequence: TGTGCCAGCAAGACCCAAGGGAACTTCAACATTCAGTACTTC. The chain carries TRBV27 and TRBJ2-4; D gene unclear. The CDR3 contains 14 residues. The germline CDR1 and CDR2 sequences are MNHEY and SMNVEV (reference sequence). V gave up 7 bases and J gave up 7 bases, with 17 bases separating them.